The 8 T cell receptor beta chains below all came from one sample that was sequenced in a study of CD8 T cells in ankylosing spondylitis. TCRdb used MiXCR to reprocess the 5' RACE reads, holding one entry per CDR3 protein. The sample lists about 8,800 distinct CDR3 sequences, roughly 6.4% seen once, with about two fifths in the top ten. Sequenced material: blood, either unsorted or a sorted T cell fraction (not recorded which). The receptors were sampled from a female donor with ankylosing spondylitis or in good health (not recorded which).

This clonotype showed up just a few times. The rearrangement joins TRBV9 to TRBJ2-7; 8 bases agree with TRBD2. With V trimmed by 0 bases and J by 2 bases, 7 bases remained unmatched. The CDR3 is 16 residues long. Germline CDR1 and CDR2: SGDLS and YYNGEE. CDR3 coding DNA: TGTGCCAGCAGCGTAGAACCCAGCGGGAGCGCCTACGAGCAGTACTTC. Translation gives CASSVEPSGSAYEQYF. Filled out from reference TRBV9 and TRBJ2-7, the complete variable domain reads DSGVTQTPKHLITATGQRVTLRCSPRSGDLSVYWYQQSLDQGLQFLIQYYNGEERAKGNILERFSAQQFPDLHSELNLSSLELGDSALYFCASSVEPSGSAYEQYFGPGTRLTVT.

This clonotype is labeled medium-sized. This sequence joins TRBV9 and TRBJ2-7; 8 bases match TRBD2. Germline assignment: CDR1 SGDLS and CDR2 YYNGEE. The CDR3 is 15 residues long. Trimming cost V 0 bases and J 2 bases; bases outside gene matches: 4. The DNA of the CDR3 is TGTGCCAGCAGCGTAGCGGGGGGGCCCCCCTACGAGCAGTACTTC. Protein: CASSVAGGPPYEQYF.

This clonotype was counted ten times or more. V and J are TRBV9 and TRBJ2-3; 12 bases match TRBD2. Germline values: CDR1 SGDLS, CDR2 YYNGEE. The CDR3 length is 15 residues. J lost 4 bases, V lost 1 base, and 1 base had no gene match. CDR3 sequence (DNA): TGTGCCAGCAGCGTACTAGCGGGGGGGCCAGATACGCAGTATTTT. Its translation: CASSVLAGGPDTQYF.

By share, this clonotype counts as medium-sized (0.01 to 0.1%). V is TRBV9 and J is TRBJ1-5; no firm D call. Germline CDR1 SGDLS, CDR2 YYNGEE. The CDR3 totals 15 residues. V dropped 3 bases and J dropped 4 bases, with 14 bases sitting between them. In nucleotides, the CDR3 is TGTGCCAGCAGCGCCGAAGATTCGTTGAATCAGCCCCAGCATTTT. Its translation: CASSAEDSLNQPQHF.

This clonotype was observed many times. The CDR3 protein is CASSARGGTGELFF. DNA of the CDR3: TGTGCCAGCAGCGCACGGGGGGGCACCGGGGAGCTGTTTTTT. This sequence joins TRBV9 and TRBJ2-2; 8 bases are shared with TRBD2. V dropped 3 bases and J dropped 4; count of bases not matched to a gene: 2. The length of the CDR3 is 14 residues. CDR1 is SGDLS and CDR2 is YYNGEE in the germline V gene.

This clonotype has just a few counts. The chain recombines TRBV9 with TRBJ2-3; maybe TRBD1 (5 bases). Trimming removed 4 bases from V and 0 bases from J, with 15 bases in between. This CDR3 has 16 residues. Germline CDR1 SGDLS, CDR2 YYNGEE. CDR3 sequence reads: CASSPRTSTSTDTQYF. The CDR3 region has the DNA TGTGCCAGCAGCCCCCGGACAAGCACTAGCACAGATACGCAGTATTTT.

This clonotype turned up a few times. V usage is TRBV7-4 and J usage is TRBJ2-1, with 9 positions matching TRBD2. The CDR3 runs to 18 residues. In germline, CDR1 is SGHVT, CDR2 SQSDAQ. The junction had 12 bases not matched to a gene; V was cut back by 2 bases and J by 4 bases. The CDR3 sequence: CASSLNNGSGRGYNEQFF. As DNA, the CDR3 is TGTGCCAGCAGCTTAAATAACGGTAGCGGGAGAGGGTACAATGAGCAGTTCTTC. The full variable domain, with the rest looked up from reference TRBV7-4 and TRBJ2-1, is GAGVSQSPRYKVAKRGRDVALRCDSISGHVTLYWYRQTLGQGSEVLTYSQSDAQRDKSGRPSGRFSAERPERSVSTLKIQRTEQGDSAVYLCASSLNNGSGRGYNEQFFGPGTRLTVL.

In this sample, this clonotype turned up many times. CDR3 protein: CASSSGPASGGTDTDTQYF. The CDR3 nucleotides are TGTGCCAGCAGCTCGGGCCCCGCTAGCGGGGGAACGGACACAGATACGCAGTATTTT. The chain links TRBV9 to TRBJ2-3; 10 nucleotides align to TRBD2. This CDR3 is built from 19 residues. Unmatched junction bases numbered 16, after V lost 4 bases and J lost 2 bases. Germline V gives CDR1 SGDLS, CDR2 YYNGEE. Using reference TRBV9 and TRBJ2-3 for the parts outside the CDR3, the full variable domain is DSGVTQTPKHLITATGQRVTLRCSPRSGDLSVYWYQQSLDQGLQFLIQYYNGEERAKGNILERFSAQQFPDLHSELNLSSLELGDSALYFCASSSGPASGGTDTDTQYFGPGTRLTVL.